Each of the 16 T cell receptor beta chains below was sequenced from the same sample in a study of T-cell memory formation after mild COVID-19. TCRdb ran MiXCR on the 5' RACE reads and lists one entry per CDR3 protein. The profile shows roughly 410,000 distinct CDR3 sequences, less than 25% of them singletons. Sequenced input: PBMCs or a T cell subset sorted from them (not recorded which). The receptor source for this set is an adult woman who had mild COVID-19 (a few samples of this study predate the infection). Cell type and time point are not known.

The chain joins TRBV9 to TRBJ2-3, with D perhaps being TRBD1 or TRBD2 (6 bases each). V was pared by 3 bases and J by 1 base, with 12 bases between. Per the germline V gene, CDR1 is SGDLS and CDR2 is YYNGEE. The CDR3 has 15 residues. CDR3 DNA sequence: TGTGCCAGCAGCGGGGGGCGGGGACGCACAGATACGCAGTATTTT. It encodes CASSGGRGRTDTQYF.

The rearrangement uses TRBV5-5 and TRBJ2-5; no reliable D call. CDR3 length: 13 residues. Looked up from germline, CDR1 is SGHKS and CDR2 is YYEKEE (reference sequence). With 1 base removed from V and 3 bases from J, the gap between germline ends came to 7 bases. CDR3 loop: CASSLMGKETQYF. DNA for the CDR3: TGTGCCAGCAGCTTGATGGGGAAAGAGACCCAGTACTTC.

There are many counts of this clonotype. V is TRBV7-2 and J is TRBJ2-1; the D gene is possibly TRBD2 (5 bases). Trimming cost V 4 bases and J 7 bases, with 17 bases left between them. The germline CDR1 and CDR2 sequences are SGHTA and FQGNSA. This CDR3 spans 15 amino acids. The CDR3 coding sequence is TGTGCCAGCAGCTCAGGACTTGTCGGAGGAAATGAGCAGTTCTTC. Translation gives CASSSGLVGGNEQFF.

The CDR3 DNA follows: TGTGCCAGCAGCTTAATGGCCGGGGCCTACAATGAGCAGTTCTTC. It specifies CASSLMAGAYNEQFF. The genes are TRBV11-1 and TRBJ2-1; tentative D call: TRBD2 (5 bases). Germline V lookup: CDR1 SGHAT, CDR2 FQDESV (reference sequence). CDR3 length: 15 residues. V dropped 2 bases and J dropped 2 bases, with 10 bases sitting between them.

V gene TRBV24-1 combines with J gene TRBJ2-5; D not resolved. Looked up from germline, CDR1 is KGHDR and CDR2 is SFDVKD. This CDR3 is built from 14 residues. The V end lost 1 base, the J end lost 5 bases, and 10 bases lay between the germline ends. DNA of the CDR3: TGTGCCACCAGTGATTTCCCCAGTGAGGAGACCCAGTACTTC. It yields the protein CATSDFPSEETQYF.

At least ten counts were recorded for this clonotype. The junction differs from germline at one of its ends, possibly a read error. The rearrangement links TRBV4-1 to TRBJ1-4; a weak D match, TRBD1 (6 bases). The CDR3 is made up of 18 amino acids. Germline V lookup: CDR1 MGHRA, CDR2 YSYEKL. The CDR3 loop reads CASSRGPSGSGEGMELFF. In DNA, the CDR3 is TGCGCCAGCAGCCGGGGGCCGTCGGGTTCAGGGGAAGGAATGGAACTTTTTTTT.

The chain carries TRBV7-2 and TRBJ2-3; TRBD2 is a possible D gene (6 bases). The germline CDR1 and CDR2 sequences are SGHTA and FQGNSA. Deletions cut 3 bases from V and 0 bases from J, with 13 bases between. This CDR3 is 16 amino acids long. CDR3 DNA sequence: TGTGCCAGCAGCTTCCCCGGAGGGCCTAGCACAGATACGCAGTATTTT. It codes for CASSFPGGPSTDTQYF.

A single count supports this clonotype. This sequence joins TRBV19 and TRBJ1-1; D remains ambiguous. From germline, CDR1 is LNHDA and CDR2 SQIVND (reference sequence). Trimming left V 6 bases short and J 5 bases short, with 13 bases between. The length of the CDR3 is 13 residues. CDR3 sequence: CASRSSGGTEAFF. The CDR3 DNA reads as TGTGCCAGTAGGTCCTCCGGTGGGACTGAAGCTTTCTTT. Together with reference TRBV19 and TRBJ1-1, the CDR3 gives the full variable domain: DGGITQSPKYLFRKEGQNVTLSCEQNLNHDAMYWYRQDPGQGLRLIYYSQIVNDFQKGDIAEGYSVSREKKESFPLTVTSAQKNPTAFYLCASRSSGGTEAFFGQGTRLTVV.

The chain recombines TRBV18 with TRBJ1-5; 7 bases map to TRBD1. Germline trimming cut 2 bases from V and 5 bases from J; bases unmatched to any gene: 6. CDR3 length: 15 residues. Germline values: CDR1 KGHSH, CDR2 LQKENI. The CDR3 reads CASSPRDRVDQPQHF. The CDR3 DNA reads TGTGCCAGCTCACCAAGGGACAGAGTAGATCAGCCCCAGCATTTT.

This clonotype has only a few counts. This rearrangement joins TRBV12-3 or TRBV12-4 to TRBJ1-4; D gene unclear. The CDR3 extends over 15 amino acids. Trimming removed 3 bases from V and 7 bases from J, with 15 bases in between. The CDR3 DNA reads TGTGCCAGCAGTTTTTCAGGCGCCACGGGTGAAAAACTGTTTTTT. Translating it yields CASSFSGATGEKLFF.

Only a few counts were recorded for this clonotype. The V gene is TRBV4-1, the J gene TRBJ1-6, with D possibly matching TRBD1 (5 bases). Germline V gene lookup returns CDR1 MGHRA and CDR2 YSYEKL. This CDR3 has 13 residues. V was clipped by 0 bases and J by 8 bases, with 5 bases between them. CDR3 region: CASSQDRDSPLHF. The CDR3 DNA sequence: TGCGCCAGCAGCCAAGACAGGGATTCACCCCTCCACTTT.

The rearrangement joins TRBV6-1 to TRBJ2-7; 7 bases fit TRBD1. The germline V gene has CDR1 MNHNS and CDR2 SASEGT. Trimming cost V 10 bases and J 2 bases; bases outside gene matches: 8. The CDR3 length is 13 residues. CDR3 in DNA: TGTGCCACGACCCCCGGGACAGCCTACGAGCAGTACTTC. Protein: CATTPGTAYEQYF.

This chain's CDR3 is CASMLRTGPDTQYF. The CDR3 nucleotides read TGCGCCAGCATGTTGAGGACAGGTCCAGATACGCAGTATTTT. This chain joins TRBV5-1 and TRBJ2-3; 7 positions agree with TRBD1. The V gene end was trimmed by 6 bases and the J gene end by 4 bases; junction bases not matched to a gene: 8. CDR3 length: 14 residues. Per germline, CDR1 SGHRS and CDR2 YFSETQ.

V and J are TRBV29-1 and TRBJ2-5; 9 bases match TRBD1. Losses at the gene ends were 7 bases for V and 5 bases for J; bases not matched to a gene: 8. Looked up from germline, CDR1 is SQVTM and CDR2 is ANQGSEA. This CDR3 contains 13 residues. The CDR3 protein is CSGAGTGWETQYF. CDR3 in DNA: TGCAGCGGAGCCGGGACAGGGTGGGAGACCCAGTACTTC.

This chain links TRBV12-3 or TRBV12-4 with TRBJ2-7; D possibly matches TRBD1 or TRBD2 (5 bases each). V dropped 4 bases and J dropped 6 bases, with 25 bases sitting between them. CDR3 length equals 17 residues. CDR3 in amino acids: CASSWTRDVFFRGEQYF. As DNA, the CDR3 is TGTGCCAGCAGTTGGACCCGGGACGTTTTTTTTCGAGGCGAGCAGTACTTC.

This clonotype was counted between two and nine times. The rearrangement uses TRBV11-3 and TRBJ2-1, with D possibly being TRBD2 (5 bases). Per germline, CDR1 SGHNT and CDR2 YENEEA. V was trimmed by 1 base and J by 9 bases, leaving 10 bases between them. This CDR3 is 13 amino acids long. Here the CDR3 DNA reads TGTGCCAGCAGCTTAGGGGCCCGGGGTGAGCAGTTCTTC. It is translated as CASSLGARGEQFF.